The next 3 T cell receptor beta chains were all read from a single sample in a study of shared clonotypes between healthy human individuals (dated by TCRdb to the early 2020s). The method behind the library was the immunoSEQ multiplex PCR assay. Not all clones reach the TCRdb copy of this immuneACCESS table, which keeps in-frame sequences only. Checked studies attribute under half of the gap to unresolved V genes and leave the rest unexplained. Across this sample there are some 2.1 million clones, with 90% to 95% seen only once. The biggest ten clones account for 0.1% to 0.15% of the sample. The sequenced material came from naive CD4+ T cells sorted from blood. The cell subset or site tag for this specimen amounts to: CD45RA+ positively selected. The receptors derive from a young man in good health.

The CDR3 spells CASSPRTGGIFSGNTIYF. In nucleotides, the CDR3 is TGTGCCAGCAGTCCGAGGACAGGGGGTATTTTCTCTGGAAACACCATATATTTT. The gene calls are TRBV27 and TRBJ1-3, with 10 nucleotides matching TRBD1. The V segment lost 5 bases and the J segment 0 bases; nucleotides outside the gene matches: 10. CDR3 length equals 18 residues. Looked up from germline, CDR1 is MNHEY and CDR2 is SMNVEV (reference sequence).

The chain carries TRBV11-2 and TRBJ2-1; TRBD1 matches at 10 bases. V lost 5 bases and J lost 8; bases outside the gene matches: 21. The CDR3 is 19 amino acids. Looked up from germline, CDR1 is SGHAT and CDR2 is FQNNGV. CDR3 sequence (DNA): TGTGCCAGCAGCCCAGTCATCGACAGGGGGCGAGGTAAAATCTATGAGCAGTTCTTC. Amino acid sequence: CASSPVIDRGRGKIYEQFF.

The chain couples TRBV5-1 to TRBJ1-2, with a weak D call TRBD1 (6 bases). CDR1 is SGHRS, CDR2 YFSETQ, per germline. The CDR3 is 15 residues long. V dropped 8 bases and J dropped 1 base, with 18 bases sitting between them. CDR3 nucleotide sequence: TGCGCCAGAAGTGAGGACAGACCAATTAACTATGGCTACACCTTC. Translating gives CARSEDRPINYGYTF.